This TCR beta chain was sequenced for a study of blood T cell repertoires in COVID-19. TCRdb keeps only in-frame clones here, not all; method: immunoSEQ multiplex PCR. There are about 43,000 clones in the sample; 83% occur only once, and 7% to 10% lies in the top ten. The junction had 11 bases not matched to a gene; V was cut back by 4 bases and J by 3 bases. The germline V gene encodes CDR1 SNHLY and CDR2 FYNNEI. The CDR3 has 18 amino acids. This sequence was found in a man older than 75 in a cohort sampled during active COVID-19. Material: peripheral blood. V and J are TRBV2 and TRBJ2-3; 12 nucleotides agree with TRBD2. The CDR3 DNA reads TGTGCCAGCAGTGTGTTGGTGGGACTAGCGGGTAGGACAGATACGCAGTATTTT. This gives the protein CASSVLVGLAGRTDTQYF.